This T cell receptor beta chain was obtained from a study of CD4 T cells in relation to SARS-CoV-2 and coronaviruses. Study information: After approximately 10 days of antigen culture, PBMC TCR beta CDR3s were sequenced. The HLA restriction of the shared crossreactive spike epitopes was mapped.

This clone has only a few counts. Its antigen remains unknown. Sequenced by immunoSEQ multiplex PCR; TCRdb stores in-frame clones only, minus some. The table has 20,000 to 25,000 clones, about 80% seen once; the top ten hold more than 15%. The unexposed donors gave CD4+ T cells in about 2011-2018, prior to COVID-19. Isolation of CD4+ T cells took place after around 11 days in culture. Fresh IL-2 medium replaced half the medium on days 3 and 7. The receptor comes from a human donor in good health. Sequenced: CD4+ T cells from PBMCs, cultured in vitro.

As DNA, the CDR3 is TGCGCCAGCAGCCCTGGATCTAGCGGGAAAGAGACCCAGTACTTC. Translation: CASSPGSSGKETQYF. The V call is TRBV5-1, the J call TRBJ2-5, with 9 bases lining up with TRBD2. After removal of 4 bases from V and 3 bases from J, the junction contained 7 bases not matched to a gene. The CDR3 covers 15 residues. Germline CDR1 and CDR2: SGHRS and YFSETQ.